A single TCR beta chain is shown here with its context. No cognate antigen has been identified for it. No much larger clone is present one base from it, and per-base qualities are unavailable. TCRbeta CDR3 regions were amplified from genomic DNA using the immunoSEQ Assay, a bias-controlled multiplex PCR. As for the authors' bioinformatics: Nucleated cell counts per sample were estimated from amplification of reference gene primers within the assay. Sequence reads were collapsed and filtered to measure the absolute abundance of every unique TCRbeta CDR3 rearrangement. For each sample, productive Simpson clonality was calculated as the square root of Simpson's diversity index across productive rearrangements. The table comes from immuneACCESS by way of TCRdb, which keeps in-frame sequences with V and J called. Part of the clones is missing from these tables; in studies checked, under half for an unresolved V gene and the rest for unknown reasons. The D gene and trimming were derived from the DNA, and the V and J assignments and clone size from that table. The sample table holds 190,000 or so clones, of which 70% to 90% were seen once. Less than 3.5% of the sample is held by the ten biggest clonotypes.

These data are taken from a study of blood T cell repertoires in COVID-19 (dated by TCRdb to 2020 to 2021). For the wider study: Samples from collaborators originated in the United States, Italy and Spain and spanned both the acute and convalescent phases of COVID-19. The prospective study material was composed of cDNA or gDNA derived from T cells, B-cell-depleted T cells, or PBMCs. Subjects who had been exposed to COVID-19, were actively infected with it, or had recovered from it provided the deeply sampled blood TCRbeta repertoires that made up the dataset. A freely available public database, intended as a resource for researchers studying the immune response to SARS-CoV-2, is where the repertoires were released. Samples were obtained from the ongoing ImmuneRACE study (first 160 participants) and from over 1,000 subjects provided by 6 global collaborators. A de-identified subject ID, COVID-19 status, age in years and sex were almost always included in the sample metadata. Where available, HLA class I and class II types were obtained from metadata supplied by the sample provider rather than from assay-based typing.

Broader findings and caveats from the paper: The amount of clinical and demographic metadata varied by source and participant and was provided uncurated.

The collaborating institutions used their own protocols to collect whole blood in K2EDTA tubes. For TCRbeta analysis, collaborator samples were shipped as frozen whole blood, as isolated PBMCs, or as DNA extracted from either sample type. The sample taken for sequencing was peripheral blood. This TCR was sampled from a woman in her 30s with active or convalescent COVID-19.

The sequence in DNA is TGCGCCAGCAGCCAAGATCAACGGGTGGACAGGCGGGTCCGGCATTTT. It translates to CASSQDQRVDRRVRHF. In this chain, TRBV4-1 is recombined with TRBJ1-5, with 7 junctional bases fitting TRBD1. The CDR3 spans 16 residues, from the cysteine through the phenylalanine. Kept here is only the CDR3 DNA, which spans 48 bases and is read in frame from base 1. Here V drops 0 bases and J drops 15 bases, and the junction holds 17 bases not matched to any gene. Based on the germline V gene, the CDR1 and CDR2 sequences are MGHRA and YSYEKL.